One and the same sample provided the 17 T cell receptor beta chains below, sequenced in a study of T cells in Graves' hyperthyroidism and ophthalmopathy. From RNA transcripts, TCR beta CDR3 regions were amplified. An initial round of RT-PCR targeting the TCR CDR3 relied on the HTBI primer set. MiXCR, applied by TCRdb to the multiplex PCR reads, yields one record per CDR3 protein. The sample contains nearly 600,000 distinct CDR3 sequences, about 14% of which appear only once. The specimen sequenced was blood. The receptors were sampled from a young woman with Graves' ophthalmopathy.

This clonotype was detected many times. The rearrangement joins TRBV2 to TRBJ2-1; no firm D call. V gave up 6 bases and J gave up 6 bases, with 21 bases separating them. The germline V gene has CDR1 SNHLY and CDR2 FYNNEI. CDR3 length equals 16 residues. DNA for the CDR3: TGTGCCAGCAGGACCCCTACAGCCTCCGCTGCCAATGAGCAGTTCTTC. It yields the protein CASRTPTASAANEQFF.

This clonotype appeared many times. This sequence joins TRBV19 and TRBJ2-1; 9 positions match TRBD2. The CDR3 length is 17 residues. Germline CDR1 and CDR2: LNHDA and SQIVND (reference sequence). V shed 4 bases, J shed 1 base, and the junction held 8 bases outside the gene matches. Here the CDR3 reads CASSRPNSGRSYNEQFF. For the CDR3, the DNA is TGTGCCAGTAGTAGACCCAATAGCGGGAGATCCTACAATGAGCAGTTCTTC.

This clonotype has ten or more counts. The V and J genes are TRBV7-9 and TRBJ2-5; D perhaps matches TRBD2 (7 bases). The CDR3 spans 13 residues. The germline gives CDR1 SEHNR, CDR2 FQNEAQ (reference sequence). Trimming cost V 3 bases and J 10 bases, with 15 bases left between them. The CDR3 sequence is CASSFQGGEGQYF. The CDR3 coding sequence is TGTGCCAGCAGCTTTCAAGGGGGGGAAGGCCAGTACTTC.

This clonotype was seen a handful of times. This sequence joins TRBV7-2 and TRBJ1-6; the D is unclear. The CDR3 runs to 16 residues. Germline assignment: CDR1 SGHTA and CDR2 FQGNSA. V was pared by 2 bases and J by 6 bases, with 14 bases between. The CDR3 bases are TGTGCCAGCAGCTTACTTGATGTTTGGGCTAATTCACCCCTCCACTTT. Translating it yields CASSLLDVWANSPLHF.

V is TRBV15 and J is TRBJ1-5, with D uncertain. In germline, CDR1 is LNHNV, CDR2 YYDKDF (reference sequence). The CDR3 covers 17 residues. The V and J ends lost 0 bases and 5 bases respectively, with 17 bases between them. The CDR3 sequence: CATSRDTVRAGYQPQHF. In nucleotides, the CDR3 is TGTGCCACCAGCAGAGATACTGTAAGGGCAGGATATCAGCCCCAGCATTTT.

This clonotype was detected only a few times. J is TRBJ2-7 and V is TRBV12-3 or TRBV12-4; D may correspond to TRBD1 or TRBD2 (5 bases each). This CDR3 has 14 amino acids. V lost 8 bases and J 2 bases, leaving 16 bases between the germline ends. In nucleotides, the CDR3 is TGTGCCAGCGGGGGAACAGTTTCCCCCTACGAGCAGTACTTC. Its protein is CASGGTVSPYEQYF.

The chain combines TRBV4-1 with TRBJ2-1; maybe TRBD2 (6 bases). The V end lost 2 bases, the J end lost 4 bases, and 18 bases lay between the germline ends. This CDR3 region has 17 residues. Germline V gene sequence: CDR1 MGHRA, CDR2 YSYEKL. CDR3 coding DNA: TGCGCCAGCAGCCAACCCGCCGTGGGAGGCCGGTACAATGAGCAGTTCTTC. Translating it yields CASSQPAVGGRYNEQFF.

In this sample, this clonotype turned up a few times. The chain joins TRBV14 to TRBJ1-5; D gene unclear. Germline assignment: CDR1 SGHDN and CDR2 FVKESK. Trimming pared 1 base from V and 5 bases from J, leaving 6 bases between. The CDR3 is 13 residues long. The CDR3 spells CASSQGHHQPQHF. The CDR3 DNA is TGTGCCAGCAGCCAAGGACACCATCAGCCCCAGCATTTT.

This clonotype was recorded a few times. The chain carries TRBV20-1 and TRBJ2-1, with TRBD1 identical over 8 bases. V lost 5 bases to trimming and J lost 4 bases; unmatched junction nucleotides: 7. Germline V lookup: CDR1 DFQATT, CDR2 SNEGSKA (reference sequence). This CDR3 contains 14 residues. CDR3 sequence reads: CSAVDRVPYNEQFF. In DNA form, the CDR3 reads TGCAGTGCTGTGGACAGGGTTCCGTACAATGAGCAGTTCTTC.

This clonotype occurred a few times. The chain couples TRBV19 to TRBJ1-1, with 9 positions matching TRBD1. This CDR3 spans 15 amino acids. Germline V gene lookup returns CDR1 LNHDA and CDR2 SQIVND (reference sequence). Trimming at V came to 3 bases and at J to 7 bases, leaving 9 bases not matched to a gene. DNA for the CDR3: TGTGCCAGTAGTATGGGGGGACAGGGTCGAAATGAAGCTTTCTTT. It specifies CASSMGGQGRNEAFF.

The sample holds many counts of this clonotype. CDR3 residues: CATSSLGDTGELFF. The CDR3 DNA reads TGTGCCACCAGTTCTCTAGGGGACACCGGGGAGCTGTTTTTT. The chain employs TRBV24-1 and TRBJ2-2; D might be TRBD1 (5 bases). Germline-derived CDR1 and CDR2 are KGHDR and SFDVKD. CDR3 size: 14 residues. Trimming removed 6 bases from V and 3 bases from J, with 10 bases in between.

This clonotype was seen many times. The chain links TRBV30 to TRBJ2-3; D unclear. The CDR3 spans 12 residues. Germline-derived CDR1 and CDR2 are GTSNPN and SVGIG (reference sequence). Trimming pared 0 bases from V and 6 bases from J, leaving 7 bases between. As DNA, the CDR3 is TGTGCCTGGAGTGTAGTCAGTGATACGCAGTATTTT. This gives the protein CAWSVVSDTQYF.

The rearrangement links TRBV20-1 to TRBJ1-5, with a tentative D call TRBD1 (5 bases). CDR1 is DFQATT and CDR2 is SNEGSKA in the germline V gene (reference sequence). This CDR3 contains 15 residues. Trimming shortened V by 6 bases and J by 1 base, and 16 bases separated the two germline ends. CDR3 protein: CSAIWGEMSNQPQHF. In nucleotides, the CDR3 is TGCAGTGCAATATGGGGGGAGATGAGCAATCAGCCCCAGCATTTT.

The J gene is TRBJ1-6, the V gene TRBV5-4; 8 bases fit TRBD1. V gave up 9 bases and J gave up 1 base; unmatched junction bases: 6. Per the germline V gene, CDR1 is SGHNT and CDR2 is YYREEE (reference sequence). CDR3 length: 15 amino acids. The CDR3 here is CATTGADSYNSPLHF. The CDR3 coding sequence is TGTGCCACGACAGGGGCGGATTCCTATAATTCACCCCTCCACTTT.

This clonotype appeared many times. V gene TRBV18 combines with J gene TRBJ2-5; either TRBD1 or TRBD2 may supply D (7 bases each). The V and J ends lost 8 bases and 4 bases respectively, with 14 bases between them. CDR3 length equals 13 residues. The germline V gene has CDR1 KGHSH and CDR2 LQKENI. CDR3 DNA sequence: TGTGCCAGCAGCCCAGGGGGGGGAGAGACCCAGTACTTC. It codes for CASSPGGGETQYF.

There are many counts of this clonotype. This chain connects TRBV7-6 to TRBJ2-5; 15 nucleotides agree with TRBD2. V was pared by 5 bases and J by 2 bases, with 6 bases of the junction left unmatched. Germline-derived CDR1 and CDR2 are SGHVS and FNYEAQ. This CDR3 has 17 amino acids. The CDR3, as DNA: TGTGCCAGCAGCCCTGGACTAGCGGGAGGGTATCAAGAGACCCAGTACTTC. Translation gives CASSPGLAGGYQETQYF.

This clonotype was counted many times. The J gene is TRBJ1-1, the V gene TRBV28; 7 bases are a match to TRBD1. The CDR3 is made up of 14 amino acids. The V segment lost 5 bases and the J segment 2 bases; nucleotides outside the gene matches: 5. Germline values: CDR1 MDHEN, CDR2 SYDVKM. CDR3 DNA: TGTGCCAGCAGTACCGGGACAGCTAACACTGAAGCTTTCTTT. Amino acids: CASSTGTANTEAFF.